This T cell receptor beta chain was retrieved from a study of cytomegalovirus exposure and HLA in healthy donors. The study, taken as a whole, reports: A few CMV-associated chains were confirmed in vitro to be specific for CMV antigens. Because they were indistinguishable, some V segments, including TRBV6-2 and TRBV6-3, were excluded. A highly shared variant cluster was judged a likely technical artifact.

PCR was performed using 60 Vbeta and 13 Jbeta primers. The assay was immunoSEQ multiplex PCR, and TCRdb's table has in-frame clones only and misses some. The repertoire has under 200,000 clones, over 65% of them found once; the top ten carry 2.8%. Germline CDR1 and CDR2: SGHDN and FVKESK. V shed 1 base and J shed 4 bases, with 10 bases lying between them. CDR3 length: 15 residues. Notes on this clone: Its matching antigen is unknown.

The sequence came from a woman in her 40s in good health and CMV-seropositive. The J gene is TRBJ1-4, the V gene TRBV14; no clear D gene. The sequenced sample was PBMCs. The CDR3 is CASSQGRAVNEKLFF. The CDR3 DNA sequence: TGTGCCAGCAGCCAAGGGCGGGCCGTTAATGAAAAACTGTTTTTT.